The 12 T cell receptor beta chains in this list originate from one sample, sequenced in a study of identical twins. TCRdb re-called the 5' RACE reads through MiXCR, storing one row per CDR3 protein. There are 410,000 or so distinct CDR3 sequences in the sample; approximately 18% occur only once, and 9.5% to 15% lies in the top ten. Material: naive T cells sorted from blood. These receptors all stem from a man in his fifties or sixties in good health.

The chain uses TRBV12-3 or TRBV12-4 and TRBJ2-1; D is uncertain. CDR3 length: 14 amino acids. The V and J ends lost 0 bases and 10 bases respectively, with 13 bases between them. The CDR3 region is CASSLADTPGEQFF. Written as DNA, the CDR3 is TGTGCCAGCAGTTTAGCCGACACTCCCGGGGAGCAGTTCTTC.

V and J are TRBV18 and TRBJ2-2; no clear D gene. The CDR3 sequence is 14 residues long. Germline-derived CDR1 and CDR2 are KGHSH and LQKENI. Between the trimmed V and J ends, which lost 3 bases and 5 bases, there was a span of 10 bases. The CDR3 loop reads CASSPTRQTGELFF. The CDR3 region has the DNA TGTGCCAGCTCACCGACACGGCAGACCGGGGAGCTGTTTTTT.

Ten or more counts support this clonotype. CDR3 loop: CASSLLPGQGVRQPQHF. The CDR3 coding sequence is TGTGCCAGCAGCTTGCTTCCGGGACAGGGGGTTCGTCAGCCCCAGCATTTT. The chain couples TRBV5-5 to TRBJ1-5; 11 bases fit TRBD1. Germline values: CDR1 SGHKS, CDR2 YYEKEE (reference sequence). The CDR3 spans 17 residues. Trimming cost V 1 base and J 6 bases; bases outside gene matches: 9.

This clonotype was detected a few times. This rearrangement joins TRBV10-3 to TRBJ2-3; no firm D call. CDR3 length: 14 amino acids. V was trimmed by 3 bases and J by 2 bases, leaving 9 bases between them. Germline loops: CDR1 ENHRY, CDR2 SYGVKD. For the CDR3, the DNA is TGTGCCATCAGTGATATAAAACTCACAGATACGCAGTATTTT. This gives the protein CAISDIKLTDTQYF.

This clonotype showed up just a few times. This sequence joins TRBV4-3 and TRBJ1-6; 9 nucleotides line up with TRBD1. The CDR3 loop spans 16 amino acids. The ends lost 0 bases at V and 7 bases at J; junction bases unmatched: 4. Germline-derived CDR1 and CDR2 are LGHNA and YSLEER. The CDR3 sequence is CASSQDGTGLNSPLHF. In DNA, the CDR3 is TGCGCCAGCAGCCAAGATGGGACAGGGCTAAATTCACCCCTCCACTTT.

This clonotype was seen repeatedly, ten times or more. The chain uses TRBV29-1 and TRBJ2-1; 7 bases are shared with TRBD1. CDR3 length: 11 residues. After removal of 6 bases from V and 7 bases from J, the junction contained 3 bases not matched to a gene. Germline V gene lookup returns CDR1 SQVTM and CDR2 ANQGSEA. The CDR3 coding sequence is TGCAGCGTGTTGACAGGGAATGAGCAGTTCTTC. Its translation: CSVLTGNEQFF.

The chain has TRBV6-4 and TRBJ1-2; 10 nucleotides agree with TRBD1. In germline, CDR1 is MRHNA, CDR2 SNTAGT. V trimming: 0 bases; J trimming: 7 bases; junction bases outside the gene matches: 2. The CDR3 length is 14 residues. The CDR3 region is CASSDSGTGVGYTF. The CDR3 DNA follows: TGTGCCAGCAGTGACTCGGGGACAGGGGTTGGCTACACCTTC.

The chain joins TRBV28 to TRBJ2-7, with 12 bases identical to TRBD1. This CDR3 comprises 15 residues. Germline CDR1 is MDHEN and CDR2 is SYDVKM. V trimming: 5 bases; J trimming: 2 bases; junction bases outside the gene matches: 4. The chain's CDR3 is CASSLGTGGTYEQYF. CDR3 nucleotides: TGTGCCAGCAGTCTAGGGACAGGGGGCACCTACGAGCAGTACTTC.

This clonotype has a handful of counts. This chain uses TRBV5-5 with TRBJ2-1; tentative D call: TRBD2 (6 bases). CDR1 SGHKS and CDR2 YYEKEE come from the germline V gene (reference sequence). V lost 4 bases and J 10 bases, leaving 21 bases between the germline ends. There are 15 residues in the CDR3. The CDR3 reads CASSPTGTPTLEQFF. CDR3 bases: TGTGCCAGCAGCCCAACCGGGACTCCCACGTTGGAGCAGTTCTTC. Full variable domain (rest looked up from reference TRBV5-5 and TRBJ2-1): DAGVTQSPTHLIKTRGQQVTLRCSPISGHKSVSWYQQVLGQGPQFIFQYYEKEERGRGNFPDRFSARQFPNYSSELNVNALLLGDSALYLCASSPTGTPTLEQFFGPGTRLTVL.

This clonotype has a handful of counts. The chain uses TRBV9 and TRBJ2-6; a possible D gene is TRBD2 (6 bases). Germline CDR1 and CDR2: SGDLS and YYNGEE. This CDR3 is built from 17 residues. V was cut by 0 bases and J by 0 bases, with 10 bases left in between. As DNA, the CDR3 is TGTGCCAGCAGCGTAGATGGGAGGATCTCTGGGGCCAACGTCCTGACTTTC. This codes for CASSVDGRISGANVLTF. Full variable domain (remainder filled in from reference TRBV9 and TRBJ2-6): DSGVTQTPKHLITATGQRVTLRCSPRSGDLSVYWYQQSLDQGLQFLIQYYNGEERAKGNILERFSAQQFPDLHSELNLSSLELGDSALYFCASSVDGRISGANVLTFGAGSRLTVL.

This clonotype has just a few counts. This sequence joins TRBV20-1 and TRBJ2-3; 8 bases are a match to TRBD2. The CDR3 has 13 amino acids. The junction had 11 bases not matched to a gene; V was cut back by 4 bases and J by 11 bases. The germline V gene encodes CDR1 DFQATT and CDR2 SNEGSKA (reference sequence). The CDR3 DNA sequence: TGCAGTGCTAACCTGGGAGTGGCGGGGGGGCAGTATTTT. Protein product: CSANLGVAGGQYF.

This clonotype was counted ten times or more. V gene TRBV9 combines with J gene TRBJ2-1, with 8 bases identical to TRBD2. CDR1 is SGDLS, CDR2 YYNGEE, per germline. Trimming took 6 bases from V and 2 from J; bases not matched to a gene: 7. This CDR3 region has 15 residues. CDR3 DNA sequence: TGTGCCAGCAACCTTGACGGGGGGGCCTACAATGAGCAGTTCTTC. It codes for CASNLDGGAYNEQFF.